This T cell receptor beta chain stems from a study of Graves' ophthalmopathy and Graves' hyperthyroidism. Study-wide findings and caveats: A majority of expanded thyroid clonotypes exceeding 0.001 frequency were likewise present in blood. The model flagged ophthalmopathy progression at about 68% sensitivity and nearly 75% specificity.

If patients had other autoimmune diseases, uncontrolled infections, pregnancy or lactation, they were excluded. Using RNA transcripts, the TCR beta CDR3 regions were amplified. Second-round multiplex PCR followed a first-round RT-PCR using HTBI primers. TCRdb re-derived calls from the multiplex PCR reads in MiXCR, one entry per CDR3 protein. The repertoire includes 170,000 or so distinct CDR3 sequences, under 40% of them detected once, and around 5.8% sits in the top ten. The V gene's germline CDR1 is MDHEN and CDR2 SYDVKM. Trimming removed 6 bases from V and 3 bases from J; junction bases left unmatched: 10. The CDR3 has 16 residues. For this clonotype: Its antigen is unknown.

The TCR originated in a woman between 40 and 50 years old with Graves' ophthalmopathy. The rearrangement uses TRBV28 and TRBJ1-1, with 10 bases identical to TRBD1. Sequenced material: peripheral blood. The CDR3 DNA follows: TGTGCCAGCAGACGTCCCGGGACAGGGGACGACACTGAAGCTTTCTTT. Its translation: CASRRPGTGDDTEAFF. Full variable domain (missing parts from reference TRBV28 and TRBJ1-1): DVKVTQSSRYLVKRTGEKVFLECVQDMDHENMFWYRQDPGLGLRLIYFSYDVKMKEKGDIPEGYSVSREKKERFSLILESASTNQTSMYLCASRRPGTGDDTEAFFGQGTRLTVV.